The 5 T cell receptor beta chains below were found in one sample sequenced in a study of cytomegalovirus exposure and HLA in healthy donors. Use of 60 Vbeta and 13 Jbeta primers characterized the PCR. Assay: immunoSEQ multiplex PCR; the TCRdb copy retains only in-frame clones and omits some. The sample contains 100,000 or so clones, about three quarters of which appear only once. Sequencing was performed on PBMCs. All receptors derive from a woman between 35 and 50 years old in good health and CMV-seropositive.

Written as DNA, the CDR3 is TGTGCCAGCAGGGCAACAGGGGGGGATCAGCCCCAGCATTTT. Translation gives CASRATGGDQPQHF. This chain connects TRBV6-1 to TRBJ1-5; 8 bases agree with TRBD1. The CDR3 is made up of 14 amino acids. CDR1 and CDR2 from the germline V gene are MNHNS and SASEGT. Unmatched junction bases numbered 6, after V lost 6 bases and J lost 5 bases.

V usage is TRBV28 and J usage is TRBJ1-2; 8 bases align to TRBD1. CDR3 length equals 14 residues. V trimming: 5 bases; J trimming: 4 bases; junction bases outside the gene matches: 6. Germline-derived CDR1 and CDR2 are MDHEN and SYDVKM. The CDR3 reads CASSLGDRFYGYTF. DNA of the CDR3: TGTGCCAGCAGTCTCGGGGACAGGTTCTATGGCTACACCTTC.

To note about this clone: Because the CDR3's place on the DNA is in doubt, the DNA is left out and the CDR3 is given as listed by TCRdb. The gene calls are TRBV28 and TRBJ2-3; no check of the table's D call, TRBD2, against the DNA was made. The CDR3 is 17 amino acids long, termini counted. Germline loops: CDR1 MDHEN, CDR2 SYDVKM. The CDR3 is CASSFLAVPGGTDTQYF.

Concerning this clone: One junction end disagrees with the germline gene, perhaps due to a read error. The rearrangement links TRBV7-7 to TRBJ2-1; tentative D call: TRBD1 (6 bases). This CDR3 has 13 amino acids. CDR1 and CDR2 (germline): SSHAT, FNYEAQ (reference sequence). DNA of the CDR3: TGTGCTAGCAGCTTAAACAGGGACAATGAGCAGTTCTTC. Its translation is CASSLNRDNEQFF.

The rearrangement joins TRBV7-3 to TRBJ2-2; the D is unclear. Deletions cut 1 base from V and 2 bases from J, with 14 bases between. From germline, CDR1 is SGHTA and CDR2 FQGTGA. This CDR3 has 17 residues. This chain's CDR3 is CASSLRGQQLNTGELFF. The CDR3 DNA sequence: TGTGCCAGCAGCTTAAGAGGCCAGCAACTAAACACCGGGGAGCTGTTTTTT.